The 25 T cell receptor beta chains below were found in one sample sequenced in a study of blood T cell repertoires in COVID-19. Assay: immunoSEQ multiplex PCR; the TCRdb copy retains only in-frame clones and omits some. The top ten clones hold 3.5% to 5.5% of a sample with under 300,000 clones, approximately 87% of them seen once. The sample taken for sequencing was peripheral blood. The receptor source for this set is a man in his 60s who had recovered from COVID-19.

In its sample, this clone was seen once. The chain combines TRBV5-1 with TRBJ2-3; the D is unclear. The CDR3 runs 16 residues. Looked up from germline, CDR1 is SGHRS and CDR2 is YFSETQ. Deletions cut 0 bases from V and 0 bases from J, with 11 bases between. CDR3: CASSLGAKFSTDTQYF. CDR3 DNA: TGCGCCAGCAGCTTGGGGGCTAAATTTAGCACAGATACGCAGTATTTT.

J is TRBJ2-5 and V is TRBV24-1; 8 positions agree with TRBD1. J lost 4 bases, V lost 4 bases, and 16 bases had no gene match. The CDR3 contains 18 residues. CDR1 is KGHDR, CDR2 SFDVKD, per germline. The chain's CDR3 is CATSDPAGRTGGGETQYF. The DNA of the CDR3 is TGTGCCACCAGTGACCCGGCGGGCCGTACAGGGGGAGGAGAGACCCAGTACTTC.

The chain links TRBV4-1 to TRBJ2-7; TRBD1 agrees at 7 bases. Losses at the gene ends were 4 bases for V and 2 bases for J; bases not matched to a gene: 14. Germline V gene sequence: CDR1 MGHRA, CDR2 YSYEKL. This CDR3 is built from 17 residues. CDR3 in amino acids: CASSLTPNRDSPYEQYF. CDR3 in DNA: TGCGCCAGCAGCCTCACCCCCAACCGGGACAGCCCCTACGAGCAGTACTTC.

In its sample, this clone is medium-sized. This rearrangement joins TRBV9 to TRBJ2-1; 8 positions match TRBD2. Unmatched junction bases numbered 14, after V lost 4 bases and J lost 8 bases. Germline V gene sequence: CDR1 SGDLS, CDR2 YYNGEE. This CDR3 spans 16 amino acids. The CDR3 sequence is CASSYYVQRESDEQFF. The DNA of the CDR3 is TGTGCCAGCAGCTATTATGTCCAGCGGGAGTCGGATGAGCAGTTCTTC.

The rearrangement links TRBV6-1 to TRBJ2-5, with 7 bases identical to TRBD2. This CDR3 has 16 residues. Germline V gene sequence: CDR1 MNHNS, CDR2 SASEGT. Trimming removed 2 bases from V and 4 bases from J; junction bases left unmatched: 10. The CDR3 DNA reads TGTGCCAGCAGTGAAAATGAGGGCGGGAGACCAGAGACCCAGTACTTC. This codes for CASSENEGGRPETQYF.

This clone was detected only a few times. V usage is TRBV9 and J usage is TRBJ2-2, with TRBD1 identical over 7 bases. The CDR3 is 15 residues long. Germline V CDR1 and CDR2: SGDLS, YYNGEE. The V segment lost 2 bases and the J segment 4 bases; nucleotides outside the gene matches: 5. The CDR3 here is CASSVRGLGTGELFF. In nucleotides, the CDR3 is TGTGCCAGCAGCGTTAGGGGGCTTGGCACCGGGGAGCTGTTTTTT.

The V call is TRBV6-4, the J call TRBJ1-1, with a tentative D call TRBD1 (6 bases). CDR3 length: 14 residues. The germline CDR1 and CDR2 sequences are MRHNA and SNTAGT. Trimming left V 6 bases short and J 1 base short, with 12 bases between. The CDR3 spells CASRERTANTEAFF. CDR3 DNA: TGTGCCAGCAGAGAAAGGACAGCGAACACTGAAGCTTTCTTT.

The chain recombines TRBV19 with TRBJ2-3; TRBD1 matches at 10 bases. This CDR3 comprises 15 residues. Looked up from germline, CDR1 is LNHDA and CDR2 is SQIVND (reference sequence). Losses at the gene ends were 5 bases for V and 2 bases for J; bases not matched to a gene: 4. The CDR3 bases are TGTGCCAGTAGTCCGGGACAGGGGTTCACAGATACGCAGTATTTT. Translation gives CASSPGQGFTDTQYF.

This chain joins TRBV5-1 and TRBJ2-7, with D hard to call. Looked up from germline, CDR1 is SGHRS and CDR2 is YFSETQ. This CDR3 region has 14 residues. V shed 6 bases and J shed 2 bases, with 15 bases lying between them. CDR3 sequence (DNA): TGCGCCAGCACCTTCTCGGAGCGAGCCTACGAGCAGTACTTC. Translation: CASTFSERAYEQYF.

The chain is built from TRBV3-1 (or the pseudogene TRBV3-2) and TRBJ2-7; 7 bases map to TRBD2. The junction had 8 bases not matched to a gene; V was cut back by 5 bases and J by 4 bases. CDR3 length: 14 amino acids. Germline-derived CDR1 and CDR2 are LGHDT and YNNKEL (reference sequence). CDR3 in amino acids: CASSSSGGRYEQYF. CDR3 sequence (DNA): TGTGCCAGCAGCTCTTCCGGGGGGAGGTACGAGCAGTACTTC.

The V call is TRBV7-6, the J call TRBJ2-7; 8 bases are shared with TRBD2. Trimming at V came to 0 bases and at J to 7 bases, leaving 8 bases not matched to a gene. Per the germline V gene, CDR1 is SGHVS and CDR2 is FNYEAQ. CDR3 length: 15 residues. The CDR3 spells CASSLASGRGSEQYF. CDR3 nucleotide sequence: TGTGCCAGCAGCTTAGCCTCCGGGAGGGGTAGTGAGCAGTACTTC.

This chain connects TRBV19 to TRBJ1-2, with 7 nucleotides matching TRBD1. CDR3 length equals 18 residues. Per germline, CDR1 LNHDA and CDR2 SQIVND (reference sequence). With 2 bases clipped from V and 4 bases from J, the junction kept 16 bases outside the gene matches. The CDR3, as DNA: TGTGCCAGTAGTATAAAAGCCCCTGGATCAGGGGGAGGCTATGGCTACACCTTC. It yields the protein CASSIKAPGSGGGYGYTF.

CDR3 nucleotide sequence: TGTGCCAGCAGCCAAGTAATCTACACCGGGGAGCTGTTTTTT. Its translation is CASSQVIYTGELFF. This chain uses TRBV3-1 (or the pseudogene TRBV3-2) with TRBJ2-2, with no clear D. Deletions cut 1 base from V and 3 bases from J, with 6 bases between. Germline V lookup: CDR1 LGHDT, CDR2 YNNKEL (reference sequence). The CDR3 has 14 residues.

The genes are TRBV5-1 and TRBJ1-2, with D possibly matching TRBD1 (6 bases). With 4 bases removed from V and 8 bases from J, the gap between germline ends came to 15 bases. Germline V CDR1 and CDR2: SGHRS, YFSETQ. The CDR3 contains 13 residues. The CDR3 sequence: CASSPGTTPGYTF. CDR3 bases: TGCGCCAGCAGCCCGGGGACAACGCCGGGCTACACCTTC.

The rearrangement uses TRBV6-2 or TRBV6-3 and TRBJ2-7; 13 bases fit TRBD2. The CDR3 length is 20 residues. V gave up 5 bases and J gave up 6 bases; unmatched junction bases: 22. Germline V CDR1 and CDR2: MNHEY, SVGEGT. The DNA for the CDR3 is TGTGCCAGCAGTCCATCCCTGTCTGACGGACTAGCGGGAGTCGGGGCCGAGCAGTACTTC. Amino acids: CASSPSLSDGLAGVGAEQYF.

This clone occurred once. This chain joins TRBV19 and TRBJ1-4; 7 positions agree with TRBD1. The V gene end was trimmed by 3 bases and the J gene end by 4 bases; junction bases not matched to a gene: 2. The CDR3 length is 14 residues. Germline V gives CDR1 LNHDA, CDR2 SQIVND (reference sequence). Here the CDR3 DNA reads TGTGCCAGTAGTATCCAGGGGGTTAATGAAAAACTGTTTTTT. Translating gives CASSIQGVNEKLFF. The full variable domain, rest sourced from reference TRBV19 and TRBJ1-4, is DGGITQSPKYLFRKEGQNVTLSCEQNLNHDAMYWYRQDPGQGLRLIYYSQIVNDFQKGDIAEGYSVSREKKESFPLTVTSAQKNPTAFYLCASSIQGVNEKLFFGSGTQLSVL.

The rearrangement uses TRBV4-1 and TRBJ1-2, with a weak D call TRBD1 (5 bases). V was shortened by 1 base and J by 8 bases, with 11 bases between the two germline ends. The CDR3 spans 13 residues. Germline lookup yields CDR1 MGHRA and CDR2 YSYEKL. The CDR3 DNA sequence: TGCGCCAGCAGCCAAGGGACCCAGGGCGGCTACACCTTC. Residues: CASSQGTQGGYTF.

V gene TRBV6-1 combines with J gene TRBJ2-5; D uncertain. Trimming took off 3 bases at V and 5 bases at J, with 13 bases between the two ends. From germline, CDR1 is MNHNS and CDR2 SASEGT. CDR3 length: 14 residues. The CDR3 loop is CASSDEVLVETQYF. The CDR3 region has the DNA TGTGCCAGCAGTGATGAGGTTTTGGTGGAGACCCAGTACTTC.

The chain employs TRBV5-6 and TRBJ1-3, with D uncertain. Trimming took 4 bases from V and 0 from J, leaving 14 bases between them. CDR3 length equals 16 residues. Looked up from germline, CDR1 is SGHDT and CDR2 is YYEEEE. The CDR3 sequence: CASSLPSWSSGNTIYF. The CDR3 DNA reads TGTGCCAGCAGCCTGCCGTCATGGAGCTCTGGAAACACCATATATTTT.

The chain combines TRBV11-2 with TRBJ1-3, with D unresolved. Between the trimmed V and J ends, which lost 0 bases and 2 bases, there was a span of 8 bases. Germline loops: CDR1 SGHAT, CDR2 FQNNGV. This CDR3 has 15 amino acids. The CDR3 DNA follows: TGTGCCAGCAGCTTAGACGGTGTCACTGGAAACACCATATATTTT. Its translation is CASSLDGVTGNTIYF.

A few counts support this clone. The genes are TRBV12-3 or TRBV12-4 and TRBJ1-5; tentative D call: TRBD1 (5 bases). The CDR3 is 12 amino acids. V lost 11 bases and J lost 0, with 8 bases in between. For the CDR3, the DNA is TGTGCCTCCGACAGTAGCAATCAGCCCCAGCATTTT. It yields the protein CASDSSNQPQHF.

The CDR3 DNA reads TGCGCCAGCAGCTCCGGACAGGCGAACACCGGGGAGCTGTTTTTT. Amino acids: CASSSGQANTGELFF. J is TRBJ2-2 and V is TRBV5-1; 7 bases are shared with TRBD1. V lost 3 bases, J lost 0 bases, and 2 bases stayed unmatched. CDR3 length: 15 amino acids. Germline V gives CDR1 SGHRS, CDR2 YFSETQ. Full variable domain (remainder filled in from reference TRBV5-1 and TRBJ2-2): KAGVTQTPRYLIKTRGQQVTLSCSPISGHRSVSWYQQTPGQGLQFLFEYFSETQRNKGNFPGRFSGRQFSNSRSEMNVSTLELGDSALYLCASSSGQANTGELFFGEGSRLTVL.

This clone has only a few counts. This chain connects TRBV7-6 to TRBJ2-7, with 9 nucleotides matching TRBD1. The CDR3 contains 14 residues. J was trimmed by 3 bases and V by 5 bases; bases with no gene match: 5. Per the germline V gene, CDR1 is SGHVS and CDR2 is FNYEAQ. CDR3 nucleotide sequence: TGTGCCAGCAGCCCTCGGACAGGGGTCTACGAGCAGTACTTC. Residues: CASSPRTGVYEQYF.

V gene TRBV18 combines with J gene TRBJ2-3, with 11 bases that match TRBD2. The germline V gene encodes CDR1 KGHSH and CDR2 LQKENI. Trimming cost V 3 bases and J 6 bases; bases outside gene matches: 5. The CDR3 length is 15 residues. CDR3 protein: CASSPTSGARDTQYF. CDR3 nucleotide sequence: TGTGCCAGCTCACCGACTAGCGGGGCGAGGGATACGCAGTATTTT.

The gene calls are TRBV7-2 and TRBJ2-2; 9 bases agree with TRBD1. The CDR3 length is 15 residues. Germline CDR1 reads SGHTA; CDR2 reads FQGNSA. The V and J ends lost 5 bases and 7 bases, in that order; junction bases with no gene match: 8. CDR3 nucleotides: TGTGCCAGCAGCCCAAACAGGGGGCCTGACGGGGAGCTGTTTTTT. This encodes CASSPNRGPDGELFF.